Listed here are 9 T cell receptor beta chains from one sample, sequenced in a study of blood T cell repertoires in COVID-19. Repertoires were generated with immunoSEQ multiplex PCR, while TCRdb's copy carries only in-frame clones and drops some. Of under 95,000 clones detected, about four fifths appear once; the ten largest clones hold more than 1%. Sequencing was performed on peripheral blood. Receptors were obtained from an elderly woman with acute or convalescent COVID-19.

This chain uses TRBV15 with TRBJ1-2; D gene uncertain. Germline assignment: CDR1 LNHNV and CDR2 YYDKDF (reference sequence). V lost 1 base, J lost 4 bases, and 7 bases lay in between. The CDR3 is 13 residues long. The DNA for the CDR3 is TGTGCCACCAGCAGAGGAGGGCTCTATGGCTACACCTTC. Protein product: CATSRGGLYGYTF.

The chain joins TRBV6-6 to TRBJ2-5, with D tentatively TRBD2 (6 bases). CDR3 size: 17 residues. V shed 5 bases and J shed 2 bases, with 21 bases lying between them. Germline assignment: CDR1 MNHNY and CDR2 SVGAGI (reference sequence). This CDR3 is CASSQLGSSATQETQYF. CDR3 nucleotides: TGTGCCAGCAGTCAACTCGGTTCTAGCGCCACTCAAGAGACCCAGTACTTC.

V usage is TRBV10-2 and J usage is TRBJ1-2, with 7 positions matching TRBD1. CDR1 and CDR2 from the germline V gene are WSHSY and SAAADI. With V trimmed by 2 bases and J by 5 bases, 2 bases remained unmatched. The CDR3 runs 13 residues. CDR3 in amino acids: CASSEGTVYGYTF. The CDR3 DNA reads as TGCGCCAGCAGTGAGGGGACAGTGTATGGCTACACCTTC.

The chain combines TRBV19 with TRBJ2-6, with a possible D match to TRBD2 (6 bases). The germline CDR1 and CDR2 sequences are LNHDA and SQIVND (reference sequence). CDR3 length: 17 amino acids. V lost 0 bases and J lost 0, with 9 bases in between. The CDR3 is CASSIDAGGSGANVLTF. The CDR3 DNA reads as TGTGCCAGTAGTATAGATGCCGGGGGCTCTGGGGCCAACGTCCTGACTTTC.

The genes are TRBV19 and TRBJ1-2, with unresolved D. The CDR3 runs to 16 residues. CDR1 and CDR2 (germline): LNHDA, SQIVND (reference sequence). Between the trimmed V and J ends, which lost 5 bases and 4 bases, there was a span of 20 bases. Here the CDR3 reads CASSSRRREGGYGYTF. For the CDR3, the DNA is TGTGCCAGTAGTTCACGGAGGCGGGAAGGAGGCTATGGCTACACCTTC.

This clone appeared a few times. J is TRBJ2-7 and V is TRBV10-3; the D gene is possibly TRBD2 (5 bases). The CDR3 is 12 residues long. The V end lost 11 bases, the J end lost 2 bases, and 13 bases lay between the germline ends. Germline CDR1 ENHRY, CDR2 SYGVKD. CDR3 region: CASKEGAYEQYF. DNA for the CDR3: TGTGCCTCCAAAGAGGGAGCCTACGAGCAGTACTTC.

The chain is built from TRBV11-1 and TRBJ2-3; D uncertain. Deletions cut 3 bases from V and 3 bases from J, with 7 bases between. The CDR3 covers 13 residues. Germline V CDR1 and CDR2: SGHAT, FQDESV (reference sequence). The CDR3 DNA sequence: TGTGCCAGCAGCTTGAGGTATACAGATACGCAGTATTTT. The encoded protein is CASSLRYTDTQYF.

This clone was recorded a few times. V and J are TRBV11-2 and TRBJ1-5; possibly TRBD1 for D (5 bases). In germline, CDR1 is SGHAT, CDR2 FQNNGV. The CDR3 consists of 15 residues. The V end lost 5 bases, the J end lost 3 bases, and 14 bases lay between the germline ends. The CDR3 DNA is TGTGCCAGCAGCCTTTTAGGGGCCGTCAATCAGCCCCAGCATTTT. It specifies CASSLLGAVNQPQHF.

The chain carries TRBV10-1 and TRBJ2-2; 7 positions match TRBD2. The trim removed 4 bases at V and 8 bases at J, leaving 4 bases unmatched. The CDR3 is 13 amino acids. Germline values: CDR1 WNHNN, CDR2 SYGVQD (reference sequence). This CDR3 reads CASSGGGGGELFF. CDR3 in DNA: TGCGCCAGCAGTGGGGGGGGAGGAGGGGAGCTGTTTTTT.